One sample yielded the 22 T cell receptor beta chains listed below, sequenced in a study of blood T cell repertoires in COVID-19. Here immunoSEQ multiplex PCR was the method, and the copy in TCRdb shows in-frame clones only, minus some. The table records about 190,000 clones, approximately 90% of them present only once. Specimen: peripheral blood. The receptor source for this set is a man between 60 and 75 years old with active or convalescent COVID-19.

The V gene is TRBV2, the J gene TRBJ2-5, with 8 bases matching TRBD2. Germline CDR1 SNHLY, CDR2 FYNNEI. This CDR3 spans 14 amino acids. V shed 7 bases, J shed 5 bases, and the junction held 9 bases outside the gene matches. Here the CDR3 DNA reads TGTGCCAGCATCGGCGGGGGGTTTTCGGAGACCCAGTACTTC. It translates to CASIGGGFSETQYF.

The gene calls are TRBV11-2 and TRBJ2-5; D is possibly TRBD1 (6 bases). V lost 2 bases, J lost 5 bases, and 12 bases lay in between. This CDR3 is built from 14 residues. Germline-derived CDR1 and CDR2 are SGHAT and FQNNGV. In DNA, the CDR3 is TGTGCCAGCAGCTTATCAGGGGCCATGGAGACCCAGTACTTC. This codes for CASSLSGAMETQYF.

The table lists this clone with a count of one. The rearrangement uses TRBV11-2 and TRBJ1-1, with 7 bases fitting TRBD1. The V gene's germline CDR1 is SGHAT and CDR2 FQNNGV. This CDR3 is built from 16 residues. Trimming cost V 2 bases and J 2 bases; bases outside gene matches: 8. The DNA of the CDR3 is TGTGCCAGCAGCTTAAGTTACAGGGGAGGAAACACTGAAGCTTTCTTT. It translates to CASSLSYRGGNTEAFF. Variable domain in full (rest from reference TRBV11-2 and TRBJ1-1): EAGVAQSPRYKIIEKRQSVAFWCNPISGHATLYWYQQILGQGPKLLIQFQNNGVVDDSQLPKDRFSAERLKGVDSTLKIQPAKLEDSAVYLCASSLSYRGGNTEAFFGQGTRLTVV.

V usage is TRBV6-5 and J usage is TRBJ1-6, with a tentative D call TRBD1 (5 bases). V dropped 4 bases and J dropped 10 bases, with 14 bases sitting between them. CDR1 and CDR2 (germline): MNHEY, SVGAGI. This CDR3 has 14 residues. The CDR3 region is CASSSGWMGSPLHF. CDR3 DNA: TGTGCCAGCAGTTCAGGGTGGATGGGATCACCCCTCCACTTT.

The gene calls are TRBV29-1 and TRBJ1-2, with D possibly TRBD1 on 6 matching bases. The germline V and J ends were trimmed by 0 bases and 7 bases, with 21 bases remaining between them. CDR1 is SQVTM, CDR2 ANQGSEA, per germline. There are 16 residues in the CDR3. The CDR3 bases are TGCAGCGTTGAAGATCGGAGGTGGGCAGGGGCGGGTGGCTACACCTTC. Protein: CSVEDRRWAGAGGYTF.

The chain couples TRBV2 to TRBJ1-2; TRBD1 is a possible D gene (5 bases). Deletions cut 4 bases from V and 9 bases from J, with 18 bases between. The CDR3 runs to 14 residues. Germline values: CDR1 SNHLY, CDR2 FYNNEI. This CDR3 is CASSAGTGVSSYTF. For the CDR3, the DNA is TGTGCCAGCAGTGCCGGGACGGGGGTTAGCAGCTACACCTTC.

CDR3 in amino acids: CASRTSGTGREKLFF. The DNA of the CDR3 is TGTGCCAGCAGAACCTCCGGGACAGGGCGCGAAAAACTGTTTTTT. V usage is TRBV3-1 (or the pseudogene TRBV3-2) and J usage is TRBJ1-4; 9 bases line up with TRBD1. CDR1 LGHDT and CDR2 YNNKEL come from the germline V gene (reference sequence). This CDR3 spans 15 amino acids. J lost 8 bases, V lost 6 bases, and 10 bases had no gene match.

The chain uses TRBV2 and TRBJ1-6; tentatively, D is TRBD1 (6 bases). CDR1 and CDR2 from the germline V gene are SNHLY and FYNNEI. The CDR3 totals 14 residues. V was pared by 4 bases and J by 7 bases, with 11 bases between. In nucleotides, the CDR3 is TGTGCCAGCAGTGGGAACAGGGAAAATTCACCCCTCCACTTT. Translation gives CASSGNRENSPLHF. Drawing the rest from reference TRBV2 and TRBJ1-6, the complete variable domain is EPEVTQTPSHQVTQMGQEVILRCVPISNHLYFYWYRQILGQKVEFLVSFYNNEISEKSEIFDDQFSVERPDGSNFTLKIRSTKLEDSAMYFCASSGNRENSPLHFGNGTRLTVT.

The chain carries TRBV14 and TRBJ1-5, with TRBD1 identical over 10 bases. V shed 10 bases, J shed 5 bases, and the junction held 20 bases outside the gene matches. Germline V gene data show CDR1 as SGHDN and CDR2 as FVKESK. The CDR3 extends over 18 amino acids. CDR3 in amino acids: CANDGRDRDRGGDQPQHF. DNA of the CDR3: TGTGCCAACGACGGGAGGGACCGGGACAGGGGTGGGGATCAGCCCCAGCATTTT.

CDR3: CASSLVQGAYSNQPQHF. CDR3 nucleotides: TGTGCCAGCAGCTTGGTCCAGGGGGCCTATAGCAATCAGCCCCAGCATTTT. The gene calls are TRBV7-2 and TRBJ1-5; 8 bases line up with TRBD1. J gave up 0 bases and V 3 bases, and 7 bases lay outside the gene matches. The CDR3 loop spans 17 amino acids. CDR1 SGHTA and CDR2 FQGNSA come from the germline V gene.

V and J are TRBV19 and TRBJ2-7; D is perhaps TRBD2 (6 bases). The germline V and J ends were trimmed by 4 bases and 2 bases, with 12 bases remaining between them. This CDR3 comprises 14 residues. Germline-derived CDR1 and CDR2 are LNHDA and SQIVND (reference sequence). The CDR3 DNA follows: TGTGCCAGTAGTAGGCGGGATTCCCCCTACGAGCAGTACTTC. This translates into CASSRRDSPYEQYF. Looking up the rest from reference TRBV19 and TRBJ2-7 gives the full variable domain: DGGITQSPKYLFRKEGQNVTLSCEQNLNHDAMYWYRQDPGQGLRLIYYSQIVNDFQKGDIAEGYSVSREKKESFPLTVTSAQKNPTAFYLCASSRRDSPYEQYFGPGTRLTVT.

V usage is TRBV9 and J usage is TRBJ2-1, with 15 bases aligning to TRBD2. Germline CDR1 is SGDLS and CDR2 is YYNGEE. V shed 3 bases, J shed 9 bases, and the junction held 10 bases outside the gene matches. CDR3 size: 17 residues. The CDR3 DNA sequence: TGTGCCAGCAGCGATGGCGGGACTAGCGGGGGGTATATTGAGCAGTTCTTC. Residues: CASSDGGTSGGYIEQFF.

The chain uses TRBV29-1 and TRBJ1-1; D gene uncertain. CDR3 length: 15 residues. V was pared by 0 bases and J by 0 bases, with 11 bases between. CDR1 is SQVTM, CDR2 ANQGSEA, per germline. Here the CDR3 reads CSVEDGPAMNTEAFF. DNA of the CDR3: TGCAGCGTTGAAGATGGGCCGGCCATGAACACTGAAGCTTTCTTT.

The chain combines TRBV5-1 with TRBJ1-3, with D perhaps TRBD1 (5 bases). Trimming removed 0 bases from V and 1 base from J, with 8 bases in between. The germline V gene encodes CDR1 SGHRS and CDR2 YFSETQ. The CDR3 spans 15 residues. CDR3 residues: CASSLAQASGNTIYF. The CDR3 DNA is TGCGCCAGCAGCTTGGCACAGGCTTCTGGAAACACCATATATTTT.

This clone came up once. The J gene is TRBJ2-6, the V gene TRBV2, with 7 bases that match TRBD1. The germline CDR1 and CDR2 sequences are SNHLY and FYNNEI. The J segment lost 1 base and the V segment lost 5 bases, leaving 5 bases of the junction unmatched. The CDR3 consists of 16 residues. The CDR3 sequence: CASSNTGVSGANVLTF. CDR3 in DNA: TGTGCCAGCAGTAACACAGGGGTGTCTGGGGCCAACGTCCTGACTTTC.

J is TRBJ2-1 and V is TRBV27; TRBD2 matches 8 bases. This CDR3 has 15 residues. Trimming removed 1 base from V and 9 bases from J; junction bases left unmatched: 8. Germline V lookup: CDR1 MNHEY, CDR2 SMNVEV (reference sequence). In DNA, the CDR3 is TGTGCCAGCAGTTTATTATCGGGGGGGGCTGGTGAGCAGTTCTTC. Its protein product is CASSLLSGGAGEQFF.

The table lists this clone with a count of one. This chain uses TRBV5-1 with TRBJ2-7, with TRBD1 identical over 7 bases. The length of the CDR3 is 13 residues. The germline gives CDR1 SGHRS, CDR2 YFSETQ. The junction had 3 bases not matched to a gene; V was cut back by 4 bases and J by 2 bases. CDR3 DNA: TGCGCCAGCAGCCCGCAGGGGGCCTACGAGCAGTACTTC. Its translation is CASSPQGAYEQYF.

The genes are TRBV5-1 and TRBJ1-3; D uncertain. The CDR3 has 16 amino acids. The ends were cut back, 4 bases at V and 0 bases at J, with 14 bases in the middle. Germline CDR1 is SGHRS and CDR2 is YFSETQ. CDR3 in DNA: TGCGCCAGCAGCAAGGATCTACAGTTCTCTGGAAACACCATATATTTT. Encoded protein: CASSKDLQFSGNTIYF.

The rearrangement joins TRBV6-5 to TRBJ1-4; the match to TRBD1 covers 10 bases. This CDR3 is 14 amino acids long. Germline V gene lookup returns CDR1 MNHEY and CDR2 SVGAGI. Trimming removed 7 bases from V and 10 bases from J; junction bases left unmatched: 9. The DNA of the CDR3 is TGTGCCAGCACTCCCGACAGGGGGCTAGGAAAACTGTTTTTT. Encoded protein: CASTPDRGLGKLFF.

The genes are TRBV27 and TRBJ2-7; 9 bases are a match to TRBD1. Germline V gene sequence: CDR1 MNHEY, CDR2 SMNVEV (reference sequence). The length of the CDR3 is 12 residues. Germline trimming cut 6 bases from V and 8 bases from J; bases unmatched to any gene: 5. The DNA of the CDR3 is TGTGCCAGCAGAGTCACAGGGGGCAAGCAGTACTTC. This gives the protein CASRVTGGKQYF.

This chain joins TRBV9 and TRBJ1-2, with 8 bases identical to TRBD1. This CDR3 has 15 amino acids. From germline, CDR1 is SGDLS and CDR2 YYNGEE. With 0 bases clipped from V and 5 bases from J, the junction kept 6 bases outside the gene matches. Here the CDR3 reads CASSVAVTGVYGYTF. The CDR3 DNA reads as TGTGCCAGCAGCGTAGCCGTGACAGGGGTTTATGGCTACACCTTC.

The count of this clone is one. The chain has TRBV9 and TRBJ2-1; TRBD2 matches 10 bases. The V gene's germline CDR1 is SGDLS and CDR2 YYNGEE. The CDR3 spans 15 residues. Trimming took 0 bases from V and 9 from J; bases not matched to a gene: 6. The CDR3 loop reads CASSVVSGGASEQFF. The CDR3 DNA reads TGTGCCAGCAGCGTAGTGAGCGGGGGGGCCAGTGAGCAGTTCTTC.